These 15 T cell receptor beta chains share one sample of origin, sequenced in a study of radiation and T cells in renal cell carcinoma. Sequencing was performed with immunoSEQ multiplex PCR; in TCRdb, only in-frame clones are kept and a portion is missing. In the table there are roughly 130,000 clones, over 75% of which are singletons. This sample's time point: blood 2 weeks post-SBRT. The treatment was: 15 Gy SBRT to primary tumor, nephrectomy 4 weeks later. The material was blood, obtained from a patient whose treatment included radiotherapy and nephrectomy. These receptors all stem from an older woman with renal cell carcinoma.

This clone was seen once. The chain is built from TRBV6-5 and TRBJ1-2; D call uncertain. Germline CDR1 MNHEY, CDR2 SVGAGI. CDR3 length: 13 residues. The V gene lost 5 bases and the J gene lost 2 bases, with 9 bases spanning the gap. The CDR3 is CASSPPGNYGYTF. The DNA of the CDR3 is TGTGCCAGCAGTCCTCCCGGGAACTATGGCTACACCTTC.

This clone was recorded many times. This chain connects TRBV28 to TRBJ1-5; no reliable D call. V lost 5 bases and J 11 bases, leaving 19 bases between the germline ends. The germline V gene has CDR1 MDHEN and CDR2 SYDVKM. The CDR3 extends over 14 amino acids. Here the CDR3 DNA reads TGTGCCAGCAGTCGACGCGGTTCCCCTCTGGCCCAGCATTTT. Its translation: CASSRRGSPLAQHF. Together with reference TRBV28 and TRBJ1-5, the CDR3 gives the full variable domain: DVKVTQSSRYLVKRTGEKVFLECVQDMDHENMFWYRQDPGLGLRLIYFSYDVKMKEKGDIPEGYSVSREKKERFSLILESASTNQTSMYLCASSRRGSPLAQHFGDGTRLSIL.

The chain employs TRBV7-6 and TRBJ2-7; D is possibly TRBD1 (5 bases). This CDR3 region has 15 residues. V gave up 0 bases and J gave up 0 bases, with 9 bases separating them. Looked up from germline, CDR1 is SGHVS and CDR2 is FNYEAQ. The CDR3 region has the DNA TGTGCCAGCAGCTTAGCGGACAAGAGCTCCTACGAGCAGTACTTC. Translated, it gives CASSLADKSSYEQYF.

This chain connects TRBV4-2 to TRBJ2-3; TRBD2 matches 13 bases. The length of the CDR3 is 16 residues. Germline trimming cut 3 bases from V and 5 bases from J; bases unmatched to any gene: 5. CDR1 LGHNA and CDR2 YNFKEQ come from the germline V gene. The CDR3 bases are TGTGCCAGCAGCCAGTCCGGACTAGCGGGGGAAGATACGCAGTATTTT. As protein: CASSQSGLAGEDTQYF.

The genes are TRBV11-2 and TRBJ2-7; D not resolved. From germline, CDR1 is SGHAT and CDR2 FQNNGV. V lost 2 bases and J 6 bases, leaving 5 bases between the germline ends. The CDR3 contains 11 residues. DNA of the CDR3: TGTGCCAGCAGCTTAAGCCGCGAGCAGTACTTC. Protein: CASSLSREQYF.

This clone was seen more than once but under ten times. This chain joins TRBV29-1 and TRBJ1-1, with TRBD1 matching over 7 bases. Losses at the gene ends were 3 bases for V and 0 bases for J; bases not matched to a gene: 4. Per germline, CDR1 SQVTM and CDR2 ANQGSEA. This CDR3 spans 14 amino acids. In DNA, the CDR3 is TGCAGCGTTGACCACGGGACAGTGAACACTGAAGCTTTCTTT. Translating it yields CSVDHGTVNTEAFF.

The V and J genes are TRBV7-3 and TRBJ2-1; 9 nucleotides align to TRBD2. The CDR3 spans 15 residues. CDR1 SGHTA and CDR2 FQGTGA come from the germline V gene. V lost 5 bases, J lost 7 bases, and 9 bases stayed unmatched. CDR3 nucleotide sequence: TGTGCCAGCAGCCCACATGCGGGAGGGCCGAATGAGCAGTTCTTC. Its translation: CASSPHAGGPNEQFF. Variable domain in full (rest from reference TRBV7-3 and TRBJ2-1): GAGVSQTPSNKVTEKGKYVELRCDPISGHTALYWYRQSLGQGPEFLIYFQGTGAADDSGLPNDRFFAVRPEGSVSTLKIQRTERGDSAVYLCASSPHAGGPNEQFFGPGTRLTVL.

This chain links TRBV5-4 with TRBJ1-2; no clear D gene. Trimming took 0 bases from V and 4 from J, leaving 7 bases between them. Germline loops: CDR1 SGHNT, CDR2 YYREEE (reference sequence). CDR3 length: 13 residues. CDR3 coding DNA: TGTGCCAGCAGCTTGGTGGTAACCTATGGCTACACCTTC. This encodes CASSLVVTYGYTF.

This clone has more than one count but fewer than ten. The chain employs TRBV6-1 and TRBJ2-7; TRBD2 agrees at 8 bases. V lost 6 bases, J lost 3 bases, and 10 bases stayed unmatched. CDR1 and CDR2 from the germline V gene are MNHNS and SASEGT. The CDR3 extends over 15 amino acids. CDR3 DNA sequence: TGTGCCAGCAGGGGGCCGGGGGGGATAAGCTACGAGCAGTACTTC. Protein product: CASRGPGGISYEQYF.

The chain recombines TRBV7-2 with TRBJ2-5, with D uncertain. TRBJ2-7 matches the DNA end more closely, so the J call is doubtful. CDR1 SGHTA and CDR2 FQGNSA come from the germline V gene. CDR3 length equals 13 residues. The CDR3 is CASSLAAGYEQYF. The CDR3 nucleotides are TGTGCCAGCAGCTTAGCGGCAGGCTACGAGCAGTACTTC.

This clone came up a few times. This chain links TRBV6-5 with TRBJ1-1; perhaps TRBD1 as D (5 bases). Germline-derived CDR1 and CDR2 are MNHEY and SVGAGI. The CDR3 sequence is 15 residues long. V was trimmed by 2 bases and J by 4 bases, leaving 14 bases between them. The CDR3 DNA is TGTGCCAGCAGTTACGCCCAGGGTTTTGGCACTGAAGCTTTCTTT. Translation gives CASSYAQGFGTEAFF.

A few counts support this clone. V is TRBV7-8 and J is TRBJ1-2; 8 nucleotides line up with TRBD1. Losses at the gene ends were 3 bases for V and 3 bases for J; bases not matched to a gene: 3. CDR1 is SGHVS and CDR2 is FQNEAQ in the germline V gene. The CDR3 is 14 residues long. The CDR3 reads CASSFRGRDYGYTF. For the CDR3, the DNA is TGTGCCAGCAGCTTCAGGGGGCGAGACTATGGCTACACCTTC.

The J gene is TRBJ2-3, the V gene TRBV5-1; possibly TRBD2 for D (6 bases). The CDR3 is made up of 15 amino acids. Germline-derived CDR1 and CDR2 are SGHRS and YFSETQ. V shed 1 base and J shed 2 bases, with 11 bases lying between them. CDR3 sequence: CASSLSGGDTDTQYF. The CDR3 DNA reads TGCGCCAGCAGCTTGTCGGGCGGGGACACAGATACGCAGTATTTT.

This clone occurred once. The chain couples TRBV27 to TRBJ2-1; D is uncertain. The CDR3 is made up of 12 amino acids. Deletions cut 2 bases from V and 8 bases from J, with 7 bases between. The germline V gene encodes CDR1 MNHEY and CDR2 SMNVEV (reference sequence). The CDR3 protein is CASSLTPHEQFF. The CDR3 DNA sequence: TGTGCCAGCAGTTTAACCCCACATGAGCAGTTCTTC.

CDR3 sequence reads: CASIRGADRREQYF. The CDR3 DNA sequence: TGTGCCAGCATTCGGGGGGCAGATCGGCGCGAGCAGTACTTC. The gene calls are TRBV2 and TRBJ2-7; D may be TRBD2 (7 bases). CDR1 is SNHLY, CDR2 FYNNEI, per germline. The CDR3 spans 14 residues. Trimming removed 7 bases from V and 6 bases from J, with 19 bases in between. The full variable domain, in which reference TRBV2 and TRBJ2-7 provide the parts outside the CDR3, is EPEVTQTPSHQVTQMGQEVILRCVPISNHLYFYWYRQILGQKVEFLVSFYNNEISEKSEIFDDQFSVERPDGSNFTLKIRSTKLEDSAMYFCASIRGADRREQYFGPGTRLTVT.